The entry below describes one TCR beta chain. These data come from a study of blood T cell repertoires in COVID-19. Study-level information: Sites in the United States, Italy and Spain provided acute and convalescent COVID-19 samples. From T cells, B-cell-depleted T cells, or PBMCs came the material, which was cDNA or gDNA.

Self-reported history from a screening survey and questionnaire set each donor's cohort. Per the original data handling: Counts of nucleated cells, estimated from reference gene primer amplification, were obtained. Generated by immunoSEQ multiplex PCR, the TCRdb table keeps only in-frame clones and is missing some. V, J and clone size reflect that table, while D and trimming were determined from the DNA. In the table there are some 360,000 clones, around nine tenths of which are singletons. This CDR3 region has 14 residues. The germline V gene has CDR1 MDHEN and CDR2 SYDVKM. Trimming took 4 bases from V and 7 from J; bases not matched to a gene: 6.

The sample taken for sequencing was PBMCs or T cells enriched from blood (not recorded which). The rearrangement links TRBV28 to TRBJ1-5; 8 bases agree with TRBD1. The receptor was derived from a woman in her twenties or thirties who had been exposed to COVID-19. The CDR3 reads CASSSQQGDQPQHF. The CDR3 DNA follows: TGTGCCAGCAGTTCACAACAGGGGGACCAGCCCCAGCATTTT. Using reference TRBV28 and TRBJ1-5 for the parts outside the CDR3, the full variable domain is DVKVTQSSRYLVKRTGEKVFLECVQDMDHENMFWYRQDPGLGLRLIYFSYDVKMKEKGDIPEGYSVSREKKERFSLILESASTNQTSMYLCASSSQQGDQPQHFGDGTRLSIL.